Given below is one T cell receptor beta chain in context. Authors' analysis steps: Amplification from reference gene primers served as the basis for estimated nucleated cell counts. The table came from immunoSEQ multiplex PCR; TCRdb's copy has only in-frame clones and leaves some out. That table is the source of V, J and clone size, and D and trimming were worked out from the DNA. The sample contains a few hundred thousand clones, 86% of which appear only once. This CDR3 contains 16 residues. CDR1 SGHTA and CDR2 FQGNSA come from the germline V gene. Germline trimming cut 4 bases from V and 4 bases from J; bases unmatched to any gene: 11. This sample was taken from a study of blood T cell repertoires in COVID-19. Overall study context: The analysed material was cDNA or gDNA that came from T cells, B-cell-depleted T cells, or PBMCs.

The sample taken for sequencing was peripheral blood. The TCR was taken from a man in his forties who had recovered from COVID-19. The chain employs TRBV7-2 and TRBJ2-7; 9 bases are shared with TRBD2. The CDR3, as DNA: TGTGCCAGCAGCTCCCGACGAGCGGGAGGTGGTTACGAGCAGTACTTC. The encoded protein is CASSSRRAGGGYEQYF.